This T cell receptor beta chain was identified during a study of neurological immune-mediated disorders. Study-wide results and limits: While HTLV-1-associated myelopathy showed the greatest TCR clonal expansion, multiple sclerosis showed the least, falling below healthy controls.

Over 160 million TCR-beta sequences, together covering 15-18 subjects, were produced by every individual sequencing run that was carried out. TCRdb re-called the 5' RACE reads through MiXCR, storing one row per CDR3 protein. This repertoire shows more than 55,000 distinct CDR3 sequences, less than 25% found once; its top ten account for about 4.5%. CDR3 length equals 16 residues. Germline-derived CDR1 and CDR2 are SGHVS and FQNEAQ. V was clipped by 5 bases and J by 4 bases; unmatched bases: 8. Time point in this sample: technical triplicate 2. A total of 2 million PBMCs stored at -80 degrees C provided the unsorted libraries. Concerning this clonotype itself: The antigen is unknown.

The genes are TRBV7-8 and TRBJ2-3; 11 nucleotides agree with TRBD2. The sequencing input was PBMCs. The sequence derives from a man aged 55 to 70 with HTLV-1-associated myelopathy (HAM/TSP). CDR3 in DNA: TGTGCCAGCAGCGTCGGTCTACTAGCGGGAGCAGATACGCAGTATTTT. Translation gives CASSVGLLAGADTQYF.